Below, 23 T cell receptor beta chains from the same sample are listed, as sequenced in a study of OX40 agonist ivuxolimab in advanced cancers. Clones were sequenced by immunoSEQ multiplex PCR, and TCRdb holds only the in-frame ones, with some missing. The sample carries 12,000 to 15,000 clones, roughly 85% recorded once. Source: CD4+ or CD8+ T cells sorted from blood, taken in a trial of the OX40 agonist ivuxolimab. The receptors were gathered from an adult with an advanced solid tumor such as melanoma, head and neck, liver or kidney cancer.

The chain couples TRBV4-2 to TRBJ2-7; TRBD2 matches at 14 bases. The trim removed 4 bases at V and 3 bases at J, leaving 5 bases unmatched. The CDR3 length is 16 residues. CDR1 and CDR2 (germline): LGHNA, YNFKEQ. DNA of the CDR3: TGTGCCAGCAGCCCATTGGGACTAGCGGGGGACTACGAGCAGTACTTC. Translating it yields CASSPLGLAGDYEQYF.

The chain carries TRBV10-1 and TRBJ2-1, with D perhaps TRBD1 (5 bases). CDR3 length: 13 amino acids. Trimming removed 2 bases from V and 10 bases from J, with 12 bases in between. The germline gives CDR1 WNHNN, CDR2 SYGVQD (reference sequence). CDR3 coding DNA: TGCGCCAGCAGTGAGCGAGCCAGGGAAGAGCAGTTCTTC. Its translation is CASSERAREEQFF.

The chain combines TRBV25-1 with TRBJ2-4; tentatively, D is TRBD1 or TRBD2 (5 bases each). The germline V and J ends were trimmed by 7 bases and 0 bases, with 19 bases remaining between them. Germline CDR1 MGHDK, CDR2 SYGVNS. This CDR3 region has 17 residues. In DNA form, the CDR3 reads TGTGCCAGCACCAAGACCCGGGACGGGGAAGCCAAAAACATTCAGTACTTC. The encoded protein is CASTKTRDGEAKNIQYF. The whole variable domain, filled in from reference TRBV25-1 and TRBJ2-4, reads EADIYQTPRYLVIGTGKKITLECSQTMGHDKMYWYQQDPGMELHLIHYSYGVNSTEKGDLSSESTVSRIRTEHFPLTLESARPSHTSQYLCASTKTRDGEAKNIQYFGAGTRLSVL.

The chain has TRBV7-9 and TRBJ1-1; D is uncertain. Germline loops: CDR1 SEHNR, CDR2 FQNEAQ (reference sequence). V lost 1 base and J lost 4, with 7 bases in between. The CDR3 consists of 13 residues. This CDR3 reads CASSLGSSTEAFF. The CDR3 DNA reads as TGTGCCAGCAGCTTAGGCAGTTCCACTGAAGCTTTCTTT.

The gene calls are TRBV2 and TRBJ1-2; possible D gene TRBD1, 6 bases. Germline values: CDR1 SNHLY, CDR2 FYNNEI. The CDR3 spans 13 residues. The V end was cut by 6 bases, the J end by 6 bases, with 14 bases between. The CDR3 bases are TGTGCCAGCAGCAAACAGGGATTGGATGGCTACACCTTC. Its protein product is CASSKQGLDGYTF.

The chain carries TRBV5-4 and TRBJ2-1, with D perhaps matching TRBD2 (5 bases). The V end was cut by 6 bases, the J end by 4 bases, with 17 bases between. This CDR3 spans 15 amino acids. CDR1 is SGHNT, CDR2 YYREEE, per germline (reference sequence). The CDR3 region has the DNA TGTGCCAGCATTGACTACCCCGATCCATACAATGAGCAGTTCTTC. Amino acids: CASIDYPDPYNEQFF.

The chain combines TRBV7-6 with TRBJ1-2; a weak D match, TRBD1 (5 bases). The V gene lost 1 base and the J gene lost 9 bases, with 12 bases spanning the gap. Germline lookup yields CDR1 SGHVS and CDR2 FNYEAQ. This CDR3 has 13 residues. Here the CDR3 DNA reads TGTGCCAGCAGCTTAGGGGGGTGGGGCAGCTACACCTTC. This sequence encodes CASSLGGWGSYTF.

In its sample, this clone was seen a few times. J is TRBJ2-7 and V is TRBV9; D ambiguous. V gave up 5 bases and J gave up 3 bases, with 6 bases separating them. CDR3 length: 11 residues. The germline V gene encodes CDR1 SGDLS and CDR2 YYNGEE. CDR3 protein: CASSAGYEQYF. CDR3 bases: TGTGCCAGCAGTGCAGGCTACGAGCAGTACTTC.

The chain employs TRBV7-9 and TRBJ2-1; 10 bases align to TRBD2. Germline V gene data show CDR1 as SEHNR and CDR2 as FQNEAQ (reference sequence). V lost 6 bases and J lost 8; bases outside the gene matches: 7. The CDR3 length is 14 residues. Written as DNA, the CDR3 is TGTGCCAGCAGACCTAGCGGGAGAGTCGATGAGCAGTTCTTC. Protein sequence: CASRPSGRVDEQFF.

The J gene is TRBJ1-4, the V gene TRBV5-1; 7 bases map to TRBD1. The CDR3 contains 15 residues. Germline V gene sequence: CDR1 SGHRS, CDR2 YFSETQ. The junction had 11 bases not matched to a gene; V was cut back by 4 bases and J by 8 bases. CDR3 sequence (DNA): TGCGCCAGCAGCCCAGGGGGAGGGAGGAGCGAAAAACTGTTTTTT. This gives the protein CASSPGGGRSEKLFF.

In this sample, this clone turned up a few times. J is TRBJ2-7 and V is TRBV27; D is unclear. The V gene's germline CDR1 is MNHEY and CDR2 SMNVEV (reference sequence). Trimming took 5 bases from V and 3 from J, leaving 8 bases between them. CDR3 size: 12 residues. CDR3 region: CASSPGGYEQYF. The CDR3 bases are TGTGCCAGCAGTCCGGGTGGCTACGAGCAGTACTTC.

V usage is TRBV9 and J usage is TRBJ2-5, with 8 bases fitting TRBD2. Germline trimming cut 3 bases from V and 3 bases from J; bases unmatched to any gene: 7. The CDR3 is 15 residues long. Per the germline V gene, CDR1 is SGDLS and CDR2 is YYNGEE. CDR3 loop: CASSGPGGPEETQYF. The CDR3, as DNA: TGTGCCAGCAGCGGTCCGGGAGGGCCGGAAGAGACCCAGTACTTC.

The V gene is TRBV2, the J gene TRBJ2-2; 11 bases are a match to TRBD2. Per the germline V gene, CDR1 is SNHLY and CDR2 is FYNNEI. J was trimmed by 5 bases and V by 6 bases; bases with no gene match: 8. The CDR3 extends over 16 amino acids. The CDR3 here is CASSLTLAGGTGELFF. CDR3 DNA: TGTGCCAGCAGCCTTACTCTAGCGGGGGGAACCGGGGAGCTGTTTTTT.

The CDR3 nucleotides read TGTGCCAGCAACGGCGCCGGGTTAGGCTACACCTTC. This gives the protein CASNGAGLGYTF. The gene calls are TRBV5-5 and TRBJ1-2, with D unclear. CDR3 size: 12 residues. Between the trimmed V and J ends, which lost 6 bases and 8 bases, there was a span of 14 bases. The germline CDR1 and CDR2 sequences are SGHKS and YYEKEE (reference sequence).

This chain joins TRBV7-8 and TRBJ2-7, with 7 bases that match TRBD2. The CDR3 totals 13 residues. The ends lost 1 base at V and 5 bases at J; junction bases unmatched: 2. Germline CDR1 reads SGHVS; CDR2 reads FQNEAQ. The CDR3 reads CASSLGLANEQYF. Here the CDR3 DNA reads TGTGCCAGCAGCTTAGGACTAGCAAACGAGCAGTACTTC.

This clone is a singleton in its sample. V and J are TRBV9 and TRBJ2-5, with D maybe TRBD1 (7 bases). The CDR3 covers 16 residues. Germline loops: CDR1 SGDLS, CDR2 YYNGEE. V shed 4 bases and J shed 0 bases, with 16 bases lying between them. CDR3 sequence (DNA): TGTGCCAGCAGCCACTCAGGGGGGACGTACCAAGAGACCCAGTACTTC. This gives the protein CASSHSGGTYQETQYF. Full variable domain (remainder filled in from reference TRBV9 and TRBJ2-5): DSGVTQTPKHLITATGQRVTLRCSPRSGDLSVYWYQQSLDQGLQFLIQYYNGEERAKGNILERFSAQQFPDLHSELNLSSLELGDSALYFCASSHSGGTYQETQYFGPGTRLLVL.

The rearrangement uses TRBV29-1 and TRBJ2-7, with D perhaps matching TRBD2 (5 bases). The CDR3 sequence is 13 residues long. Trimming pared 4 bases from V and 0 bases from J, leaving 10 bases between. Germline V gene data show CDR1 as SQVTM and CDR2 as ANQGSEA. The CDR3 loop is CSVGVALSYEQYF. CDR3 nucleotide sequence: TGCAGCGTTGGGGTAGCGCTCTCCTACGAGCAGTACTTC.

About this clone: Distinct nucleotide sequences in the sample also encode this CDR3. This rearrangement joins TRBV5-4 to TRBJ2-2; D is uncertain. Trimming took 4 bases from V and 2 from J, leaving 9 bases between them. This CDR3 is 14 amino acids long. CDR1 SGHNT and CDR2 YYREEE come from the germline V gene (reference sequence). The CDR3 coding sequence is TGTGCCAGCAGCCTATGGGCCAACACCGGGGAGCTGTTTTTT. Translated: CASSLWANTGELFF. The whole variable domain, remainder taken from reference TRBV5-4 and TRBJ2-2, is ETGVTQSPTHLIKTRGQQVTLRCSSQSGHNTVSWYQQALGQGPQFIFQYYREEENGRGNFPPRFSGLQFPNYSSELNVNALELDDSALYLCASSLWANTGELFFGEGSRLTVL.

By frequency in the sample, this clone is medium-sized (0.01 to 0.1%). The V and J genes are TRBV27 and TRBJ2-7; TRBD1 might be the D (6 bases). The CDR3 has 14 residues. Germline CDR1 MNHEY, CDR2 SMNVEV (reference sequence). V lost 2 bases to trimming and J lost 0 bases, with 8 bases between them. Here the CDR3 DNA reads TGTGCCAGCAGTTTAGGGGACACCTCCTACGAGCAGTACTTC. Translating it yields CASSLGDTSYEQYF.

The CDR3 here is CASRFLQGARTEQFF. The DNA of the CDR3 is TGTGCCAGCAGATTTTTACAGGGGGCGCGAACTGAGCAGTTCTTC. V gene TRBV27 combines with J gene TRBJ2-1, with 9 bases lining up with TRBD1. CDR1 and CDR2 (germline): MNHEY, SMNVEV (reference sequence). The length of the CDR3 is 15 residues. The V segment lost 6 bases and the J segment 9 bases; nucleotides outside the gene matches: 12.

This clone was recorded once. This sequence joins TRBV27 and TRBJ2-2; D remains unclear. Germline V CDR1 and CDR2: MNHEY, SMNVEV (reference sequence). V lost 4 bases to trimming and J lost 6 bases, with 9 bases between them. This CDR3 has 13 residues. In DNA form, the CDR3 reads TGTGCCAGCAGTTATTTGGGGTCCGGGGAGCTGTTTTTT. Amino acids: CASSYLGSGELFF.

This clone was recorded only once. The V and J genes are TRBV19 and TRBJ2-1, with D unresolved. This CDR3 spans 11 amino acids. Between the trimmed V and J ends, which lost 3 bases and 8 bases, there was a span of 5 bases. The germline V gene has CDR1 LNHDA and CDR2 SQIVND (reference sequence). CDR3 sequence: CASSIGHEQFF. The CDR3 DNA is TGTGCCAGTAGTATCGGCCATGAGCAGTTCTTC.

The CDR3 loop reads CASSDSDGTYEQYF. CDR3 DNA: TGTGCCAGCAGCGATTCGGACGGTACCTACGAGCAGTACTTC. The chain couples TRBV5-4 to TRBJ2-7; D gene uncertain. Germline CDR1 is SGHNT and CDR2 is YYREEE (reference sequence). The CDR3 covers 14 residues. Between the trimmed V and J ends, which lost 4 bases and 2 bases, there was a span of 13 bases.